The clone carrying this TCR beta chain has more than one count but fewer than ten. What it recognizes is unknown. The data were taken from a study of blood T cells in healthy people across ages. Study-wide findings and caveats: CMV status of donors was unknown, possibly confounding expanded clonotype changes.

A second PCR of 7 to 11 cycles used a sample-barcoded 5' primer and a J-beta primer mix. At least 2.5 million CDR3-containing paired-end reads were obtained per sample. TCRdb reanalysed the 5' RACE reads using MiXCR and keeps one entry per CDR3 protein. Among 450,000 to 700,000 distinct CDR3 sequences listed, 25% to 30% were seen once. The origin of this receptor is a woman between 65 and 79 years old in good health. Specimen: blood.

The CDR3 coding sequence is TGTGCCAGCAGGAGTCTAGCGGGGTACAATGAGCAGTTCTTC. Its translation is CASRSLAGYNEQFF. The chain has TRBV12-3 or TRBV12-4 and TRBJ2-1; TRBD2 agrees at 9 bases. The J segment lost 4 bases and the V segment lost 6 bases, leaving 4 bases of the junction unmatched. This CDR3 is built from 14 residues.